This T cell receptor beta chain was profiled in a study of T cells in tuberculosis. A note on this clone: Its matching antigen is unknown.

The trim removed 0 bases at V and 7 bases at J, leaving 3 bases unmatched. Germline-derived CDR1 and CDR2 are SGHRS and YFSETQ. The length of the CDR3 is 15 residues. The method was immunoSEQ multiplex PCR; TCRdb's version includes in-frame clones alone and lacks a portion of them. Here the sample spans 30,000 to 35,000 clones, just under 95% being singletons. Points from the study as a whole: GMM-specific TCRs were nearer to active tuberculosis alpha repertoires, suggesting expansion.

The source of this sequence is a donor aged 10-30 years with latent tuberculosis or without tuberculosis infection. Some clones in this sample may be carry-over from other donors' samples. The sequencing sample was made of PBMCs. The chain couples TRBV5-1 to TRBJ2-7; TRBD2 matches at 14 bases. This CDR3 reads CASSLEGLAGEEQYF. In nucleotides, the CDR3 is TGCGCCAGCAGCTTGGAGGGACTAGCGGGAGAAGAGCAGTACTTC.